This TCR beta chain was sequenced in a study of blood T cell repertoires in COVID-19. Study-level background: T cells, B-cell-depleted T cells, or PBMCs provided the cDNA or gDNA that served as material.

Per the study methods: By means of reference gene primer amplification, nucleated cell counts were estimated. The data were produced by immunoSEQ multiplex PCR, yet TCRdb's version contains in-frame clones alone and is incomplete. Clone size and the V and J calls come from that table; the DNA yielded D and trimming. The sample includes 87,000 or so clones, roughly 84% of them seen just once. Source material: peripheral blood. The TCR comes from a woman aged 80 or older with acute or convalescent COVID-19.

DNA of the CDR3: TGTGCCAGCAGCCCCAGCGGCCGAGCCTATGGCTACACCTTC. Its translation: CASSPSGRAYGYTF. V usage is TRBV6-5 and J usage is TRBJ1-2; D unclear. Germline V gene lookup returns CDR1 MNHEY and CDR2 SVGAGI. CDR3 size: 14 residues. V was shortened by 6 bases and J by 4 bases, with 15 bases between the two germline ends.